The 27 T cell receptor beta chains below were found in one sample sequenced in a study of blood T cell repertoires in COVID-19. The repertoire was sequenced with immunoSEQ multiplex PCR; TCRdb's copy has only in-frame clones and lacks some. The sample holds some 260,000 clones; approximately 80% are singletons and the top ten take more than 4.5%. Sequenced: peripheral blood. These receptors came from a woman older than 75 with active or convalescent COVID-19.

The chain employs TRBV27 and TRBJ2-2, with D perhaps TRBD2 (7 bases). The CDR3 totals 17 residues. Per germline, CDR1 MNHEY and CDR2 SMNVEV (reference sequence). The V end was cut by 6 bases, the J end by 0 bases, with 17 bases between. The DNA for the CDR3 is TGTGCCAGCAGCCCCCCAGCGGGACACTCGAACACCGGGGAGCTGTTTTTT. This encodes CASSPPAGHSNTGELFF.

This clone was detected a few times. The chain couples TRBV7-2 to TRBJ2-7; 7 bases are a match to TRBD2. The germline V gene has CDR1 SGHTA and CDR2 FQGNSA. The CDR3 sequence is 15 residues long. The V gene end was trimmed by 0 bases and the J gene end by 3 bases; junction bases not matched to a gene: 5. The CDR3 bases are TGTGCCAGCAGCTTAGCGGGGGAGGGCCACTACGAGCAGTACTTC. It yields the protein CASSLAGEGHYEQYF.

The V call is TRBV19, the J call TRBJ1-5, with unresolved D. Trimming removed 3 bases at V and 7 bases at J, with 10 bases between. CDR3 size: 13 residues. Germline V gives CDR1 LNHDA, CDR2 SQIVND (reference sequence). The CDR3 reads CASSIPPAQPQHF. The CDR3, as DNA: TGTGCCAGTAGTATCCCCCCCGCGCAGCCCCAGCATTTT.

The V and J genes are TRBV21-1 and TRBJ2-7; the table's D call of TRBD1 was not tested on the DNA. TRBV21-1 is a documented pseudogene. The CDR3 extends over 18 amino acids. In DNA form, the CDR3 reads TGTGCCAGCAGCAAAATTGGGTGTTTTGCAGGCCGGACCTACGAGCAGTACTTC. This encodes CASSKIGCFAGRTYEQYF.

The chain couples TRBV13 to TRBJ2-1; D not resolved. The germline V and J ends were trimmed by 7 bases and 4 bases, with 14 bases remaining between them. Germline loops: CDR1 PRHDT, CDR2 FYEKMQ (reference sequence). The CDR3 runs 14 residues. CDR3: CASMMAERYNEQFF. CDR3 nucleotides: TGTGCCAGCATGATGGCCGAACGATACAATGAGCAGTTCTTC.

Only one count was recorded for this clone. This sequence joins TRBV18 and TRBJ2-5, with TRBD1 matching over 7 bases. The J segment lost 2 bases and the V segment lost 1 base, leaving 10 bases of the junction unmatched. CDR1 is KGHSH and CDR2 is LQKENI in the germline V gene. This CDR3 has 17 amino acids. CDR3 sequence: CASSPLPGQSSQETQYF. CDR3 nucleotides: TGTGCCAGCTCACCACTTCCGGGACAGAGTTCGCAAGAGACCCAGTACTTC.

The genes are TRBV28 and TRBJ1-3; D is perhaps TRBD1 (6 bases). Germline CDR1 and CDR2: MDHEN and SYDVKM. This CDR3 region has 14 residues. Deletions cut 2 bases from V and 3 bases from J, with 8 bases between. As DNA, the CDR3 is TGTGCCAGCAGTTTAAGGGGGAATGGAAACACCATATATTTT. Amino acid sequence: CASSLRGNGNTIYF.

The chain couples TRBV10-3 to TRBJ2-7; a possible D gene is TRBD2 (5 bases). This CDR3 contains 14 residues. Looked up from germline, CDR1 is ENHRY and CDR2 is SYGVKD. V dropped 3 bases and J dropped 3 bases, with 12 bases sitting between them. The CDR3: CAISDKGGYYEQYF. The CDR3 nucleotides read TGTGCCATCAGTGATAAGGGCGGGTACTACGAGCAGTACTTC.

This rearrangement joins TRBV5-1 to TRBJ1-6; perhaps TRBD1 as D (6 bases). There are 15 residues in the CDR3. CDR1 and CDR2 from the germline V gene are SGHRS and YFSETQ. Deletions cut 0 bases from V and 10 bases from J, with 14 bases between. CDR3 residues: CASSLDTGMVSPLHF. CDR3 DNA sequence: TGCGCCAGCAGCTTGGATACAGGGATGGTCTCACCCCTCCACTTT.

This clone has a handful of counts. The gene calls are TRBV1 and TRBJ1-1. TRBV1 is termed a pseudogene. This CDR3 spans 19 amino acids. The CDR3 nucleotides are TGCACCAGCAGCCAAGAAGAGGATTTCGGTGGGGGGTTCAACACTGAAGCTTTCTTT. It codes for CTSSQEEDFGGGFNTEAFF.

The chain couples TRBV28 to TRBJ1-5; 8 bases match TRBD1. The CDR3 is 14 amino acids. The germline V gene has CDR1 MDHEN and CDR2 SYDVKM. Germline trimming cut 2 bases from V and 6 bases from J; bases unmatched to any gene: 3. The CDR3 sequence is CASSLDQGAQPQHF. CDR3 coding DNA: TGTGCCAGCAGTTTAGACCAGGGGGCTCAGCCCCAGCATTTT.

The chain couples TRBV29-1 to TRBJ2-1, with a weak D call TRBD1 (5 bases). V dropped 4 bases and J dropped 9 bases, with 10 bases sitting between them. Germline V gives CDR1 SQVTM, CDR2 ANQGSEA. This CDR3 spans 11 amino acids. The CDR3 loop is CSVVFRAEQFF. The CDR3 nucleotides are TGCAGCGTTGTATTCAGGGCTGAGCAGTTCTTC.

The rearrangement joins TRBV2 to TRBJ2-1; D unresolved. V dropped 2 bases and J dropped 3 bases, with 5 bases sitting between them. CDR3 length: 13 amino acids. Germline loops: CDR1 SNHLY, CDR2 FYNNEI. The CDR3 region is CASSENSYNEQFF. The CDR3 coding sequence is TGTGCCAGCAGTGAAAACAGCTACAATGAGCAGTTCTTC.

The V call is TRBV12-3 or TRBV12-4, the J call TRBJ1-2; TRBD1 aligns across 7 bases. V was clipped by 3 bases and J by 8 bases; unmatched bases: 6. CDR3 size: 13 residues. The CDR3 nucleotides read TGTGCCAGCAGTTTGAGTGGGACAGACGGCTACACCTTC. Amino acid sequence: CASSLSGTDGYTF.

The rearrangement joins TRBV4-1 to TRBJ2-5; D possibly corresponds to TRBD1 (5 bases). This CDR3 comprises 13 residues. Germline V gene lookup returns CDR1 MGHRA and CDR2 YSYEKL. Trimming took 2 bases from V and 5 from J, leaving 9 bases between them. Written as DNA, the CDR3 is TGCGCCAGCAGCCAAAACCCAGGGGAGACCCAGTACTTC. Amino acids: CASSQNPGETQYF.

This chain connects TRBV7-9 to TRBJ1-2, with D unresolved. Looked up from germline, CDR1 is SEHNR and CDR2 is FQNEAQ (reference sequence). CDR3 size: 11 residues. With 5 bases removed from V and 2 bases from J, the gap between germline ends came to 3 bases. The DNA for the CDR3 is TGTGCCAGCAGCCAGAACTATGGCTACACCTTC. Residues: CASSQNYGYTF.

This clone was found once. The chain links TRBV9 to TRBJ2-7; 11 bases align to TRBD2. The V gene end was trimmed by 0 bases and the J gene end by 4 bases; junction bases not matched to a gene: 6. This CDR3 is 16 amino acids long. Germline CDR1 and CDR2: SGDLS and YYNGEE. CDR3 loop: CASSVGVAGGWYEQYF. CDR3 coding DNA: TGTGCCAGCAGCGTAGGGGTAGCGGGAGGGTGGTACGAGCAGTACTTC.

The chain combines TRBV25-1 with TRBJ2-1; possibly TRBD2 for D (7 bases). This CDR3 is 16 amino acids long. V was shortened by 1 base and J by 5 bases, with 15 bases between the two germline ends. The germline V gene has CDR1 MGHDK and CDR2 SYGVNS. Written as DNA, the CDR3 is TGTGCCAGCAGTGAATTCGGGGGCGGGACTAACAATGAGCAGTTCTTC. It is translated as CASSEFGGGTNNEQFF.

The chain has TRBV30 and TRBJ2-1; TRBD1 might be the D (5 bases). V shed 1 base and J shed 0 bases, with 10 bases lying between them. CDR3 length: 15 amino acids. The V gene's germline CDR1 is GTSNPN and CDR2 SVGIG (reference sequence). CDR3 residues: CAWSDHRSSYNEQFF. In nucleotides, the CDR3 is TGTGCCTGGAGTGATCACAGGAGCTCCTACAATGAGCAGTTCTTC.

The DNA for the CDR3 is TGCAGTGCTAGTTTTTTGCGGCGGGAGGGCGCAGATACGCAGTATTTT. Amino acids: CSASFLRREGADTQYF. This chain uses TRBV20-1 with TRBJ2-3; 9 nucleotides agree with TRBD2. Germline V gene sequence: CDR1 DFQATT, CDR2 SNEGSKA (reference sequence). J was trimmed by 4 bases and V by 3 bases; bases with no gene match: 11. CDR3 length equals 16 residues.

Details on this clone: The sample holds other DNA sequences that translate to the same CDR3. This rearrangement joins TRBV5-1 to TRBJ2-2; D is ambiguous. The germline V gene encodes CDR1 SGHRS and CDR2 YFSETQ. CDR3 length equals 14 residues. The germline V and J ends were trimmed by 7 bases and 1 base, with 11 bases remaining between them. The CDR3 bases are TGCGCCAGCCGGAGAGAAGGGAACACCGGGGAGCTGTTTTTT. Its protein is CASRREGNTGELFF.

This clone was seen a handful of times. The rearrangement uses TRBV15 and TRBJ1-1; D gene ambiguous. This CDR3 spans 16 amino acids. The germline V gene encodes CDR1 LNHNV and CDR2 YYDKDF (reference sequence). Deletions cut 0 bases from V and 4 bases from J, with 15 bases between. CDR3 loop: CATSRDDPTIGTEAFF. CDR3 DNA: TGTGCCACCAGCAGAGATGATCCAACGATCGGCACTGAAGCTTTCTTT.

The V gene is TRBV5-8, the J gene TRBJ1-5; D is perhaps TRBD1 (6 bases). This CDR3 region has 17 residues. V was clipped by 4 bases and J by 7 bases, with 24 bases between them. Germline V gene sequence: CDR1 SGHTS, CDR2 YDEGEE. The DNA for the CDR3 is TGTGCCAGCAGCGCAGGGGCTTGGACCCCGAGGGGACAGCCCCAGCATTTT. The encoded protein is CASSAGAWTPRGQPQHF. The full variable domain, completed using reference TRBV5-8 and TRBJ1-5, is EAGVTQSPTHLIKTRGQQATLRCSPISGHTSVYWYQQALGLGLQFLLWYDEGEERNRGNFPPRFSGRQFPNYSSELNVNALELEDSALYLCASSAGAWTPRGQPQHFGDGTRLSIL.

The V and J genes are TRBV6-6 and TRBJ1-2; 12 nucleotides align to TRBD1. Germline V gene data show CDR1 as MNHNY and CDR2 as SVGAGI (reference sequence). J gave up 5 bases and V 5 bases, and 9 bases lay outside the gene matches. This CDR3 has 16 residues. As DNA, the CDR3 is TGTGCCAGCAGTGCGGCCGGGACAGGGGGCAAATATGGCTACACCTTC. As protein: CASSAAGTGGKYGYTF.

The rearrangement joins TRBV5-1 to TRBJ1-2; 8 nucleotides match TRBD1. V trimming: 0 bases; J trimming: 5 bases; junction bases outside the gene matches: 6. Germline CDR1 reads SGHRS; CDR2 reads YFSETQ. This CDR3 comprises 15 residues. CDR3 protein: CASSLDRQGLYGYTF. As DNA, the CDR3 is TGCGCCAGCAGCTTGGACAGACAGGGGCTATATGGCTACACCTTC.

This chain connects TRBV28 to TRBJ2-7; the match to TRBD1 covers 10 bases. The CDR3 totals 15 residues. J gave up 4 bases and V 6 bases, and 9 bases lay outside the gene matches. CDR1 is MDHEN and CDR2 is SYDVKM in the germline V gene. The CDR3 DNA reads as TGTGCCAGCAGGCCACCGGGACAGGGGCTATACGAGCAGTACTTC. Translated: CASRPPGQGLYEQYF.

The chain employs TRBV16 and TRBJ1-2, with TRBD1 matching over 9 bases. V was pared by 0 bases and J by 5 bases, with 4 bases of the junction left unmatched. This CDR3 is built from 15 residues. Germline assignment: CDR1 KGHSY and CDR2 FQNENV. Here the CDR3 reads CASSQSTGGAYGYTF. The CDR3 DNA reads TGTGCCAGCAGCCAATCTACAGGGGGCGCATATGGCTACACCTTC.